Listed below are T cell receptor beta chains from one sample, sequenced in a study of blood T cell repertoires in COVID-19. TCRdb keeps only in-frame clones here, not all; method: immunoSEQ multiplex PCR. The sample includes 150,000 to 200,000 clones, 70% to 85% seen only once; the top ten take around 5.2%. Specimen: PBMCs or T cells enriched from blood (not recorded which). The receptors were sampled from a woman aged 60 to 75 with acute COVID-19. The CDR3 runs from the conserved cysteine through the conserved F or W. D genes are given only for firm matches. Clone size is shown for a subset of rows, as once, few, many or a class of expanded clone.

length	V	D	J	size	CDR3	DNA
15	TRBV6-2/TRBV6-3	.	TRBJ1-1	.	CASSLTGRAGTEAFF	TGTGCCAGCAGTCTTACCGGCAGGGCCGGAACTGAAGCTTTCTTT
12	TRBV12-3/TRBV12-4	.	TRBJ2-7	.	CASSFTGYEQYF	TGTGCCAGCAGTTTCACCGGGTACGAGCAGTACTTC
13	TRBV11-2	.	TRBJ1-5	once	CASSLGEYQPQHF	TGTGCCAGCAGCTTAGGGGAGTATCAGCCCCAGCATTTT
13	TRBV5-4	.	TRBJ1-3	.	CASSSGGGDTIYF	TGTGCCAGCAGCTCCGGGGGGGGAGACACCATATATTTT
14	TRBV15	.	TRBJ1-1	.	CATSRDTMNTEAFF	TGTGCCACCAGCAGGGACACTATGAACACTGAAGCTTTCTTT
15	TRBV9	.	TRBJ1-1	.	CASSVGPEKNTEAFF	TGTGCCAGCAGCGTAGGCCCGGAGAAGAACACTGAAGCTTTCTTT
14	TRBV6-2/TRBV6-3	.	TRBJ2-5	.	CASSYLQTQETQYF	TGTGCCAGCAGTTATTTACAGACACAAGAGACCCAGTACTTC
13	TRBV24-1	.	TRBJ1-1	.	CATSERGQQVAFF	TGTGCCACCAGTGAGAGAGGACAGCAAGTAGCTTTCTTT
12	TRBV6-2/TRBV6-3	.	TRBJ1-2	.	CASSLPGWGYTF	TGTGCCAGCAGCTTGCCCGGTTGGGGCTACACCTTC
15	TRBV19	TRBD1	TRBJ1-2	.	CASSTRQGFDYGYTF	TGTGCCAGTAGTACCCGACAGGGATTCGACTATGGCTACACCTTC
13	TRBV3-1/TRBV3-2	.	TRBJ1-6	few	CASSQDSKSPLHF	TGTGCCAGCAGCCAAGATTCAAAATCACCCCTCCACTTT
13	TRBV30	TRBD1	TRBJ1-2	.	CAWSVQGDYGYTF	TGTGCCTGGAGTGTACAGGGGGACTATGGCTACACCTTC
15	TRBV18	.	TRBJ1-4	.	CASSRSDSNNEKLFF	TGTGCCAGCTCACGTTCTGACAGTAATAATGAAAAACTGTTTTTT
14	TRBV3-1/TRBV3-2	.	TRBJ1-3	.	CASSLSDGGDTIYF	TGTGCCAGCAGCCTCTCAGACGGTGGAGACACCATATATTTT
15	TRBV4-3	.	TRBJ1-1	few	CASSQEVGANTEAFF	TGCGCCAGCAGCCAAGAGGTGGGCGCGAACACTGAAGCTTTCTTT
14	TRBV2	.	TRBJ1-5	.	CASTWGAINQPQHF	TGTGCCAGCACATGGGGCGCCATCAATCAGCCCCAGCATTTT
15	TRBV19	TRBD1	TRBJ1-2	.	CASSPRTGFNYGYTF	TGTGCCAGTAGTCCCCGGACAGGGTTTAACTATGGCTACACCTTC